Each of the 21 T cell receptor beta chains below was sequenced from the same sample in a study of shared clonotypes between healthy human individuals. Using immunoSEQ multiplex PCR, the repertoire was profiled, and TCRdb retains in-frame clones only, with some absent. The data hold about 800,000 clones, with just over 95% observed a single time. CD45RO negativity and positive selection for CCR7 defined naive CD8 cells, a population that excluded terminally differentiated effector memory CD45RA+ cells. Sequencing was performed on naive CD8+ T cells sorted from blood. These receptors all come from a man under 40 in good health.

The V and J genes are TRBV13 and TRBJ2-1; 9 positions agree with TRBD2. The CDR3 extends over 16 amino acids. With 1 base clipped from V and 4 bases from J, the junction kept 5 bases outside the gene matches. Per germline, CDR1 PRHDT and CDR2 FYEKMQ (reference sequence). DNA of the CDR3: TGTGCCAGCAGCTTAGTCTCTAGCGGGATGTACAATGAGCAGTTCTTC. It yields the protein CASSLVSSGMYNEQFF.

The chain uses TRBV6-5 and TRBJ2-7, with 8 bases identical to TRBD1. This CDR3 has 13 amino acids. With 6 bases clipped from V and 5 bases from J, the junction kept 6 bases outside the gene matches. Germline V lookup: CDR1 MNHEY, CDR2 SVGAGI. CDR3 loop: CASRNDRGNEQYF. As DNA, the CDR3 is TGTGCCAGCAGAAACGACAGGGGCAACGAGCAGTACTTC.

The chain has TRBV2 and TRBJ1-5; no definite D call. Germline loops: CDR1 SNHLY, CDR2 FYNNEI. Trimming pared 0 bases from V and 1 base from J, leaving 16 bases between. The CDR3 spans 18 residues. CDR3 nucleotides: TGTGCCAGCAGTGAAGCCGATGCTTACCGGCGGAGCAATCAGCCCCAGCATTTT. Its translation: CASSEADAYRRSNQPQHF.

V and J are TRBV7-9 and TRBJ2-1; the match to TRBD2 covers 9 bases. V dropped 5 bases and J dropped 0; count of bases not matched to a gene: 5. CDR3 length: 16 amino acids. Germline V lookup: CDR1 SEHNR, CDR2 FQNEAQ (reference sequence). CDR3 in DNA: TGTGCCAGCAGCATCAGTAGCGGGAGCTCCTACAATGAGCAGTTCTTC. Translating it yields CASSISSGSSYNEQFF.

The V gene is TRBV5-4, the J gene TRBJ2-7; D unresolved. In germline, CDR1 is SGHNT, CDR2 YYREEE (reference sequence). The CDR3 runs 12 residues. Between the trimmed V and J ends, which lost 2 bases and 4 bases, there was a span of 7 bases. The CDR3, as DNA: TGTGCCAGCAGCTTTGGGCGGTACGAGCAGTACTTC. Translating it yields CASSFGRYEQYF.

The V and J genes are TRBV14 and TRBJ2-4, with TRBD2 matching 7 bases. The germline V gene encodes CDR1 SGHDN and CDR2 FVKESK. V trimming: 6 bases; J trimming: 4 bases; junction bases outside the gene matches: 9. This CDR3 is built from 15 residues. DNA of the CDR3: TGTGCCAGCAGTCTGGGGGAGGGGCTGAAAAACATTCAGTACTTC. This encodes CASSLGEGLKNIQYF.

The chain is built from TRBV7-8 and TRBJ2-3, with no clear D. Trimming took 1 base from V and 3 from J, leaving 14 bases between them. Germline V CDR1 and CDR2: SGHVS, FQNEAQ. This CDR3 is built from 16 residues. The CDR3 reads CASSLVLTKKTDTQYF. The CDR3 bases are TGTGCCAGCAGCTTAGTTCTAACGAAGAAGACAGATACGCAGTATTTT.

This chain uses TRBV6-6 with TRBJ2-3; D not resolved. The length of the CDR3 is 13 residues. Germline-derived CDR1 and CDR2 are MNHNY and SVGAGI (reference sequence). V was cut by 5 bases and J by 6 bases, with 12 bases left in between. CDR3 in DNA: TGTGCCAGCAGTCGACCGCGTATGGATACGCAGTATTTT. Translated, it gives CASSRPRMDTQYF.

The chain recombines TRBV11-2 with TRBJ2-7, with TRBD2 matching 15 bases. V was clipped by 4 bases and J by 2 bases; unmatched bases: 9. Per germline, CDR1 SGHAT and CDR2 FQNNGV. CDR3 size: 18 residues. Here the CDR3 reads CASSSWTSGRDSPYEQYF. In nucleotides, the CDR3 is TGTGCCAGCAGCTCCTGGACTAGCGGGAGGGATTCCCCCTACGAGCAGTACTTC.

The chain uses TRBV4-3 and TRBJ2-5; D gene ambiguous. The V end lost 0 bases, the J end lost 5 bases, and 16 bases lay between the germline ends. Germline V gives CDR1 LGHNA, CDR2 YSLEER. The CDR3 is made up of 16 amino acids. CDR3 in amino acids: CASSQDRARTLETQYF. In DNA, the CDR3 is TGCGCCAGCAGCCAAGATCGGGCTAGGACCCTGGAGACCCAGTACTTC.

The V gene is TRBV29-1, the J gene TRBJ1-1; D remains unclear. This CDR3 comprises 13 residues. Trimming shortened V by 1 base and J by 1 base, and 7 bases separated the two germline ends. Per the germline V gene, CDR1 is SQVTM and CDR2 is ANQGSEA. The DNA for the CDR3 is TGCAGCGTTGAAGGGTGGGGGAACACTGAAGCTTTCTTT. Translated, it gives CSVEGWGNTEAFF.

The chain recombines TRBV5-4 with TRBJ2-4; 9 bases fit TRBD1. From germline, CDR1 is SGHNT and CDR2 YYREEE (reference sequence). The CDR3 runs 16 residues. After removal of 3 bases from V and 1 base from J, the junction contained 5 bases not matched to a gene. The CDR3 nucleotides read TGTGCCAGCAGCTCTGGACAGGGGATCGCCAAAAACATTCAGTACTTC. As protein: CASSSGQGIAKNIQYF.

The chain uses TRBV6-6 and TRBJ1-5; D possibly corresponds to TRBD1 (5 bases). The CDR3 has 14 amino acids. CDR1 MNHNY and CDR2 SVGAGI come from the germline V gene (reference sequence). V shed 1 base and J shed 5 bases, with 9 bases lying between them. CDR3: CASSYYGGDQPQHF. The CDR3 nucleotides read TGTGCCAGCAGTTACTATGGGGGGGATCAGCCCCAGCATTTT.

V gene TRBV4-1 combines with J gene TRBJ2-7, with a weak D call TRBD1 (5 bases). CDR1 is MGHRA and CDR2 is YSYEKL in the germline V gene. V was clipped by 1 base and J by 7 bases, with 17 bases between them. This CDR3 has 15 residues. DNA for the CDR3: TGCGCCAGCAGCCAAGGTGCCCTCGGTAAGGGGGAGCAGTACTTC. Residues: CASSQGALGKGEQYF.

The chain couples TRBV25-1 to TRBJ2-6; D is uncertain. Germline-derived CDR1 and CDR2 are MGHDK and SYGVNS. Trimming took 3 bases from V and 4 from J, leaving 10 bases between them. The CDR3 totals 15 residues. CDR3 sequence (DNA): TGTGCCAGCAGTGAGCCCCTCTCCGGGGCCAACGTCCTGACTTTC. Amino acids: CASSEPLSGANVLTF.

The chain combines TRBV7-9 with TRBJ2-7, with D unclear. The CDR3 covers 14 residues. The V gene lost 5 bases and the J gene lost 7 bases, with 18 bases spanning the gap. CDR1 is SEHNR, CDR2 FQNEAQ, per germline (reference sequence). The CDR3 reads CASSPPLGSGEQYF. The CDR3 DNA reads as TGTGCCAGCAGCCCTCCCTTAGGGTCCGGGGAGCAGTACTTC.

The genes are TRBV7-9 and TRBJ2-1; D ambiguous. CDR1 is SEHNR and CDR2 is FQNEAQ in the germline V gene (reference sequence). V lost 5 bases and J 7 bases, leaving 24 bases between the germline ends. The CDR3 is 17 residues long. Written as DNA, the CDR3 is TGTGCCAGCAGCCTCCCCAGCTTCGGCGGTGGACGGAATGAGCAGTTCTTC. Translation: CASSLPSFGGGRNEQFF. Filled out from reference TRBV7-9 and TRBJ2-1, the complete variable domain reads DTGVSQNPRHKITKRGQNVTFRCDPISEHNRLYWYRQTLGQGPEFLTYFQNEAQLEKSRLLSDRFSAERPKGSFSTLEIQRTEQGDSAMYLCASSLPSFGGGRNEQFFGPGTRLTVL.

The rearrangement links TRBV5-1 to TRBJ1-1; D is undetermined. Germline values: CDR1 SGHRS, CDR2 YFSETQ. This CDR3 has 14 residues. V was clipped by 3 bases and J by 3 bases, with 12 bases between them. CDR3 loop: CASSYVGGYTEAFF. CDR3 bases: TGCGCCAGCAGCTACGTCGGCGGGTACACTGAAGCTTTCTTT.

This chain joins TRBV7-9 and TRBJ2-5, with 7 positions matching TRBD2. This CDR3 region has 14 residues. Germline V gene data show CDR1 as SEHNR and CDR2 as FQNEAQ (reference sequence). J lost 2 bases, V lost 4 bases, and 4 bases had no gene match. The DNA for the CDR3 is TGTGCCAGCAGCTCGGGACTAACTCAAGAGACCCAGTACTTC. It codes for CASSSGLTQETQYF.

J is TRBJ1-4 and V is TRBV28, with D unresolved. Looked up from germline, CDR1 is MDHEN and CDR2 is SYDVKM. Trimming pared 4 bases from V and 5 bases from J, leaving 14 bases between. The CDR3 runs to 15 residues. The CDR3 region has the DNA TGTGCCAGCAGTTCAAGGACGGTAGACAATGAAAAACTGTTTTTT. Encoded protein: CASSSRTVDNEKLFF.

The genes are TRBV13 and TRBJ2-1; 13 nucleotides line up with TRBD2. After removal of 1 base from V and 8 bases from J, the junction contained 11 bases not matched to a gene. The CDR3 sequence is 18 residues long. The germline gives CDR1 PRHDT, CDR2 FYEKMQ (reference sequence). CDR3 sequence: CASSLVGTSGVFVDEQFF. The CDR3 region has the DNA TGTGCCAGCAGCTTAGTGGGGACTAGCGGGGTGTTCGTGGATGAGCAGTTCTTC.